This is a list of T cell receptor beta chains from one sample in a study of CD8+ T cells in alopecia areata. Clones were read by immunoSEQ multiplex PCR, and TCRdb kept only the in-frame ones, dropping some. The sample records around 150,000 clones, less than 70% being singletons. Sequenced here: CD4+ T cells sorted from blood, sampled at week 4, from a patient treated with tofacitinib. These receptors came from a human donor with alopecia areata. The CDR3 runs from the conserved cysteine through the conserved F or W.

V gene: TRBV6-6; J gene: TRBJ1-5; CDR3 length: 13; CDR3 protein: CASSRDSRQPQHF
V gene: TRBV5-1; J gene: TRBJ2-5; CDR3 length: 13; CDR3 protein: CASSLPGAETQYF
V gene: TRBV5-6; J gene: TRBJ2-4; CDR3 length: 13; CDR3 protein: CASGQGVKNIQYF
V gene: TRBV25-1; J gene: TRBJ2-3; CDR3 length: 11; CDR3 protein: CASSEIDTQYF
V gene: TRBV27; J gene: TRBJ1-5; CDR3 length: 14; CDR3 protein: CASSGRGPGQPQHF
V gene: TRBV6-5; J gene: TRBJ1-1; CDR3 length: 15; CDR3 protein: CASSYSGVSNTEAFF
V gene: TRBV11-2; J gene: TRBJ2-3; CDR3 length: 17; CDR3 protein: CASSRGTSGGRADTQYF
V gene: TRBV27; J gene: TRBJ1-6; CDR3 length: 13; CDR3 protein: CASSFGNYTPLHF
V gene: TRBV25-1; J gene: TRBJ1-2; CDR3 length: 14; CDR3 protein: CASRPPPPGYGYTF
V gene: TRBV30; J gene: TRBJ2-2; CDR3 length: 15; CDR3 protein: CAWSWMTGVTGELFF
V gene: TRBV4-2; J gene: TRBJ2-7; CDR3 length: 13; CDR3 protein: CASSQAVSYEQYF
V gene: TRBV29-1; J gene: TRBJ2-5; CDR3 length: 12; CDR3 protein: CSVRQSQETQYF
V gene: TRBV7-9; J gene: TRBJ2-5; CDR3 length: 15; CDR3 protein: CASSSAGARRETQYF
V gene: TRBV30; J gene: TRBJ1-1; CDR3 length: 19; CDR3 protein: CAWSVDPRLHRLMNTEAFF
V gene: TRBV19; J gene: TRBJ1-2; CDR3 length: 14; CDR3 protein: CASSMATRNYGYTF
V gene: TRBV18; J gene: TRBJ2-7; CDR3 length: 11; CDR3 protein: CASSDSYEQYF
V gene: TRBV7-8; J gene: TRBJ2-7; CDR3 length: 13; CDR3 protein: CASSLVREYEQYF
V gene: TRBV29-1; J gene: TRBJ2-1; CDR3 length: 10; CDR3 protein: CSVEEGAQFF
V gene: TRBV29-1; J gene: TRBJ2-6; CDR3 length: 13; CDR3 protein: CSGIGSGANVLTF
V gene: TRBV6-5; J gene: TRBJ2-5; CDR3 length: 11; CDR3 protein: CASSYSETQYF
V gene: TRBV30; J gene: TRBJ1-6; CDR3 length: 14; CDR3 protein: CAWSVSHYNSPLHF
V gene: TRBV18; J gene: TRBJ1-6; CDR3 length: 17; CDR3 protein: CASSPPRGTGRNSPLHF
V gene: TRBV29-1; J gene: TRBJ2-3; CDR3 length: 12; CDR3 protein: CSGSGRGDTQYF
V gene: TRBV29-1; J gene: TRBJ2-5; CDR3 length: 13; CDR3 protein: CSGRDWRRETQYF
V gene: TRBV5-1; J gene: TRBJ2-7; CDR3 length: 15; CDR3 protein: CASSLAGTEVYEQYF
V gene: TRBV30; J gene: TRBJ1-3; CDR3 length: 14; CDR3 protein: CAWSRTGTRNTIYF
V gene: TRBV30; J gene: TRBJ1-5; CDR3 length: 17; CDR3 protein: CAWSVPPGPLLGQPQHF
V gene: TRBV29-1; J gene: TRBJ2-1; CDR3 length: 11; CDR3 protein: CSVVRGQRAFF